This T cell receptor beta chain was recovered during a study of graft-versus-host responses after intestinal transplantation. Germline-derived CDR1 and CDR2 are KGHSH and LQKENI. Trimming removed 3 bases at V and 1 base at J, with 6 bases between. The CDR3 extends over 14 amino acids. This clone turned up a few times. This sample includes further DNA sequences coding for the same CDR3. Data came from immunoSEQ multiplex PCR; TCRdb stores just in-frame clones and leaves some out. Among some 4,400 clones, under 75% were seen once, and the ten largest hold under 10%. The authors processed graft tissue to release intraepithelial and lamina propria lymphocytes.

The rearrangement links TRBV18 to TRBJ2-2; D is undetermined. The receptor comes from a human patient who received an intestinal transplant, so some T cells may come from the graft donor. The sequencing here drew on ileum tissue, taken 17 days after transplant. The CDR3 sequence: CASSPRQNTGELFF. CDR3 DNA: TGTGCCAGCTCACCTCGACAGAACACCGGGGAGCTGTTTTTT. Complete variable domain (other parts from reference TRBV18 and TRBJ2-2): NAGVMQNPRHLVRRRGQEARLRCSPMKGHSHVYWYRQLPEEGLKFMVYLQKENIIDESGMPKERFSAEFPKEGPSILRIQQVVRGDSAAYFCASSPRQNTGELFFGEGSRLTVL.